The T cell receptor beta chain described here comes from a study of T cell responses to AZD1222 COVID-19 vaccine. Study conclusions and caveats: The study found vaccine-associated CD4 TCRs spanning spike, dominant at 160-218 and 743-854.

The sample holds a few counts of this clone. The target antigen is unknown. The assay was immunoSEQ multiplex PCR, and TCRdb's table has in-frame clones only and misses some. The repertoire holds 120,000 or so clones, with approximately 90% as singletons. Germline lookup yields CDR1 MGHRA and CDR2 YSYEKL. CDR3 size: 14 residues. Trimming took 1 base from V and 7 from J; bases not matched to a gene: 7. The sequence came from an adult in good health. The specimen comprised peripheral blood, sampled on day 0 of MenACWY control vaccination. The chain recombines TRBV4-1 with TRBJ2-7; TRBD2 agrees at 7 bases. CDR3: CASSQAGGGIEQYF. DNA for the CDR3: TGCGCCAGCAGCCAAGCAGGCGGGGGAATTGAGCAGTACTTC.